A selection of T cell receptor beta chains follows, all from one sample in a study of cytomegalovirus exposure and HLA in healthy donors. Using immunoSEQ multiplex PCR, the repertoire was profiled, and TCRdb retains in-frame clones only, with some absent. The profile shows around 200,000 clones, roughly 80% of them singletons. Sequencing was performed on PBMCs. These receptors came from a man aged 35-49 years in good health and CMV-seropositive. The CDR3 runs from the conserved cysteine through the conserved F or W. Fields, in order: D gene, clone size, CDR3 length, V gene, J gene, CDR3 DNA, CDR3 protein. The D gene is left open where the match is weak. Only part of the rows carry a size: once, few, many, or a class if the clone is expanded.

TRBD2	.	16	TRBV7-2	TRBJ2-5	TGTGCCAGCAGCCCGCAGGGACTAGCGGGCGGAGAGACCCAGTACTTC	CASSPQGLAGGETQYF
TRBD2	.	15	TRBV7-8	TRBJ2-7	TGTGCCAGCAGCTCTGAACACTTGGGGGGGGTCGAGCAGTACTTC	CASSSEHLGGVEQYF
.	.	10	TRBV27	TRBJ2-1	TGTGCCAGCGGCCTTAATGAGCAGTTCTTC	CASGLNEQFF
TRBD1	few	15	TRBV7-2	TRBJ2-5	TGTGCCAGCAGCTTGGCACAGGGGAATTGGGAGACCCAGTACTTC	CASSLAQGNWETQYF
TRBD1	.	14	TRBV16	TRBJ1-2	TGTGCCAGCAGCCAATCCGGGACAGGTAGCCGCTACACCTTC	CASSQSGTGSRYTF
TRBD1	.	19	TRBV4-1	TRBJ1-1	TGCGCCAGCAGTCAGGGAGGCCCGGGACAGGGGCGACTGAACACTGAAGCTTTCTTT	CASSQGGPGQGRLNTEAFF
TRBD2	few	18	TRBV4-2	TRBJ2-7	TGTGCCAGCAGCCAAGATGGGACTAGCGGGGGGTTGACCTACGAGCAGTACTTC	CASSQDGTSGGLTYEQYF
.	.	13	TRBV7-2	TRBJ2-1	TGTGCCACTGGGGCAGAGAACTACAATGAGCAGTTCTTC	CATGAENYNEQFF
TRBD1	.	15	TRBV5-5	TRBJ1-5	TGTGCCAGCAGCTTGGTACAGGGGAGTGGTCAGCCCCAGCATTTT	CASSLVQGSGQPQHF
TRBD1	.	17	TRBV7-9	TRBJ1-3	TGTGCCAGCAGCGATCGACAGGGTGCGGGACGGGGAAACACCATATATTTT	CASSDRQGAGRGNTIYF
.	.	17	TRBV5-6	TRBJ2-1	TGTGCCAGCAGCCCATTTCTTCGGGTGAGCTCCTACAATGAGCAGTTCTTC	CASSPFLRVSSYNEQFF
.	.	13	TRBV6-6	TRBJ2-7	TGTGCCAGCAGTTACCCGGACAGATACGAGCAGTACTTC	CASSYPDRYEQYF
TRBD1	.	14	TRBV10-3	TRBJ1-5	TGTGCCATCAGTCCGACAGGGGGCCGACAGCCCCAGCATTTT	CAISPTGGRQPQHF
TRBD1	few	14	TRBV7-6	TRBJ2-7	TGTGCCAGCAGCCCCGGGACAGGGGGCTACGAGCAGTACTTC	CASSPGTGGYEQYF
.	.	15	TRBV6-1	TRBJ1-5	TGTGCCAGCAGTGGAAGTACTAATAGCAATCAGCCCCAGCATTTT	CASSGSTNSNQPQHF
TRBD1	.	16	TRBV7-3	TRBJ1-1	TGTGCCAGCAGCTTAGACGGGACAGGGGGCACAACTGAAGCTTTCTTT	CASSLDGTGGTTEAFF
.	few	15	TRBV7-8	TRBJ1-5	TGTGCCAGCAGCTTAGTGCCAGGCGGGGACCAGCCCCAGCATTTT	CASSLVPGGDQPQHF
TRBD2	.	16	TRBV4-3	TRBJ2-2	TGCGCCAGCAGCCAAGATATCGGACTAGCGGTCCCGGAGCTGTTTTTT	CASSQDIGLAVPELFF
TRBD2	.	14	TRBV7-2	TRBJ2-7	TGTGCCAGCAGCCAGACTAGCGGGGGGTTTTGGCAGTACTTC	CASSQTSGGFWQYF
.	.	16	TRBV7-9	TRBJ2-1	TGTGCCAGCAGCTCCACGGACAGCGATCCTCTCAATGAGCAGTTCTTC	CASSSTDSDPLNEQFF
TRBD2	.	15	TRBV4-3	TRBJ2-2	TGCGCCAGCAGCCAAGAAGCCCGGACTAGTGGGGAGCTGTTTTTT	CASSQEARTSGELFF
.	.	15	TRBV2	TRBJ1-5	TGTGCCAGCAGTGATGCGGGGGGAGGGAATCAGCCCCAGCATTTT	CASSDAGGGNQPQHF
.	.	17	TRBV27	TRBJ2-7	TGTGCCAGCAGTTTAGGCAGGGGATTGGGTTTTACCTACGAGCAGTACTTC	CASSLGRGLGFTYEQYF
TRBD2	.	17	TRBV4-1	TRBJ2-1	TGCGCCAGCAGCCACCGACTAGCGGGGGAAGTATACAATGAGCAGTTCTTC	CASSHRLAGEVYNEQFF
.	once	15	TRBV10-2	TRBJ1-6	TGCGCCAGCAGTGCCTCCGGCTCCTATAATTCACCCCTCCACTTT	CASSASGSYNSPLHF
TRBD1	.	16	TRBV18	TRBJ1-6	TGTGCCAGCTCACCACCACCGGGACAGGGAAATTCACCCCTCCACTTT	CASSPPPGQGNSPLHF
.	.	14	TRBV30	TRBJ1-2	TGTGCCTGGATCCCTCAGGGGCAGCCCTATGGCTACACCTTC	CAWIPQGQPYGYTF
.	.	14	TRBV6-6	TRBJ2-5	TGTGCCAGCAGTACTCCAGGATACCAAGAGACCCAGTACTTC	CASSTPGYQETQYF
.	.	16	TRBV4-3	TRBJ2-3	TGCGCCAGCAGCCAAGATCTAGGCGGGAGCACAGATACGCAGTATTTT	CASSQDLGGSTDTQYF
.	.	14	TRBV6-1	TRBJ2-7	TGTGCCAGCAGTGAAGATTTGTCAGCCTACGAGCAGTACTTC	CASSEDLSAYEQYF
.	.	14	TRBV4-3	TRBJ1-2	TGCGCCAGCAGCCGGGGACAAGGAAACTATGGCTACACCTTC	CASSRGQGNYGYTF
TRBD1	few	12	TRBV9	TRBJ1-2	TGTGCCAGCGACAGGGACAACTATGGCTACACCTTC	CASDRDNYGYTF
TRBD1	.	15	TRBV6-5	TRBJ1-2	TGTGCCAGCGGAGGGGGACAGGGGACTAACTATGGCTACACCTTC	CASGGGQGTNYGYTF
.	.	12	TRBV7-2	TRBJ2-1	TGTGCCAGCAGCTTAGAACGCGGGCCTCGGTTCTTC	CASSLERGPRFF